Below, 3 T cell receptor beta chains from the same sample are listed, as sequenced in a study of OX40 agonist ivuxolimab in advanced cancers. Profiled with immunoSEQ multiplex PCR; TCRdb holds only in-frame clones, not every one. In the table there are tens of thousands of clones, around 81% of which are singletons. The material was CD4+ or CD8+ T cells sorted from blood, obtained in a trial of the OX40 agonist ivuxolimab. These receptor sequences come from an adult with an advanced solid tumor such as melanoma, head and neck, liver or kidney cancer.

The chain uses TRBV7-6 and TRBJ2-7, with TRBD2 matching over 10 bases. J was trimmed by 6 bases and V by 1 base; bases with no gene match: 12. The CDR3 is 17 residues long. Germline assignment: CDR1 SGHVS and CDR2 FNYEAQ. As DNA, the CDR3 is TGTGCCAGCAGCTTAGTTCTAGCGGGAGCCGGTTTCAGCGAGCAGTACTTC. Protein product: CASSLVLAGAGFSEQYF.

In this sample, this clone is medium-sized. The genes are TRBV27 and TRBJ1-2, with no clear D. V gave up 3 bases and J gave up 7 bases, with 15 bases separating them. The germline CDR1 and CDR2 sequences are MNHEY and SMNVEV (reference sequence). The CDR3 is 14 residues long. This CDR3 is CASSLGSPEGGYTF. The CDR3 bases are TGTGCCAGCAGTTTGGGCAGCCCAGAGGGTGGCTACACCTTC.

The rearrangement links TRBV6-4 to TRBJ1-2; no clear D. From germline, CDR1 is MRHNA and CDR2 SNTAGT. The V end lost 2 bases, the J end lost 4 bases, and 14 bases lay between the germline ends. The CDR3 covers 15 residues. CDR3 coding DNA: TGTGCCAGCAGTGACAGTCCAGGCGTGGGCTATGGCTACACCTTC. Protein sequence: CASSDSPGVGYGYTF.